These T cell receptor beta chains were read from a single sample in a study of blood T cell repertoires in COVID-19. Sequencing was performed with immunoSEQ multiplex PCR; in TCRdb, only in-frame clones are kept and a portion is missing. The table includes roughly 250,000 clones, around 82% detected once. Sequencing input: peripheral blood. The receptors come from a human donor with COVID-19, enrolled during active disease. The donor label of this sample is uncertain. Each CDR3 is given with its conserved first and last residue. Each record gives: D gene, clone size, V gene, J gene, CDR3 length, CDR3 protein, CDR3 DNA. D genes are given only for firm matches. Rows give clone size only sometimes, using once, few, many, or a class for an expanded clone.

D gene: TRBD1
clone size: -
V gene: TRBV6-6
J gene: TRBJ1-1
CDR3 length: 14
CDR3 protein: CASSMTGPGTEAFF
CDR3 DNA: TGTGCCAGCAGTATGACAGGGCCTGGGACTGAAGCTTTCTTT

D gene: -
clone size: once
V gene: TRBV2
J gene: TRBJ2-1
CDR3 length: 14
CDR3 protein: CASRGTRQDNEQFF
CDR3 DNA: TGTGCCAGCAGAGGGACTCGGCAGGACAATGAGCAGTTCTTC

D gene: -
clone size: -
V gene: TRBV20-1
J gene: TRBJ2-5
CDR3 length: 11
CDR3 protein: CSARGVETQYF
CDR3 DNA: TGCAGTGCTAGAGGAGTCGAGACCCAGTACTTC

D gene: -
clone size: -
V gene: TRBV20-1
J gene: TRBJ2-3
CDR3 length: 13
CDR3 protein: CSASGRAFDTQYF
CDR3 DNA: TGCAGTGCTAGTGGCCGAGCATTCGATACGCAGTATTTT

D gene: TRBD1
clone size: -
V gene: TRBV2
J gene: TRBJ1-4
CDR3 length: 15
CDR3 protein: CASSVGQGMEEKLFF
CDR3 DNA: TGTGCCAGCAGTGTGGGACAGGGTATGGAGGAAAAACTGTTTTTT

D gene: -
clone size: -
V gene: TRBV5-8
J gene: TRBJ1-2
CDR3 length: 13
CDR3 protein: CASSLTQRMSYTF
CDR3 DNA: TGTGCCAGCAGCTTGACTCAACGTATGAGCTACACCTTC

D gene: -
clone size: -
V gene: TRBV7-3
J gene: TRBJ2-1
CDR3 length: 15
CDR3 protein: CASSSVSGGGNEQFF
CDR3 DNA: TGTGCCAGCAGCTCCGTGTCGGGGGGCGGAAATGAGCAGTTCTTC

D gene: -
clone size: -
V gene: TRBV4-2
J gene: TRBJ1-1
CDR3 length: 13
CDR3 protein: CASLHRVGTEAFF
CDR3 DNA: TGTGCCAGCTTACACAGGGTGGGTACTGAAGCTTTCTTT

D gene: TRBD2
clone size: -
V gene: TRBV7-2
J gene: TRBJ2-7
CDR3 length: 14
CDR3 protein: CASSLAGTSGEQYF
CDR3 DNA: TGTGCCAGCAGCTTAGCGGGGACTAGCGGCGAGCAGTACTTC

D gene: -
clone size: -
V gene: TRBV4-3
J gene: TRBJ1-4
CDR3 length: 17
CDR3 protein: CASSQVTVQGKNEKLFF
CDR3 DNA: TGCGCCAGCAGCCAAGTGACGGTGCAGGGGAAGAATGAAAAACTGTTTTTT

D gene: TRBD1
clone size: -
V gene: TRBV27
J gene: TRBJ1-5
CDR3 length: 15
CDR3 protein: CASSPGQGGHQPQHF
CDR3 DNA: TGTGCCAGCAGTCCGGGACAGGGGGGCCATCAGCCCCAGCATTTT

D gene: TRBD1
clone size: -
V gene: TRBV3-1/TRBV3-2
J gene: TRBJ1-4
CDR3 length: 15
CDR3 protein: CASSQAGAGGEKLFF
CDR3 DNA: TGTGCCAGCAGCCAAGCCGGGGCAGGGGGTGAAAAACTGTTTTTT

D gene: -
clone size: few
V gene: TRBV6-5
J gene: TRBJ2-3
CDR3 length: 14
CDR3 protein: CASRQGPGTDTQYF
CDR3 DNA: TGTGCCAGCAGACAGGGTCCGGGCACAGATACGCAGTATTTT

D gene: TRBD2
clone size: -
V gene: TRBV5-1
J gene: TRBJ2-1
CDR3 length: 16
CDR3 protein: CASSLSTSGTYNEQFF
CDR3 DNA: TGCGCCAGCAGCTTGTCGACTAGCGGCACCTACAATGAGCAGTTCTTC

D gene: TRBD1
clone size: -
V gene: TRBV6-5
J gene: TRBJ1-1
CDR3 length: 13
CDR3 protein: CASSWDRTWEAFF
CDR3 DNA: TGTGCCAGCAGCTGGGACAGGACCTGGGAAGCTTTCTTT

D gene: -
clone size: -
V gene: TRBV29-1
J gene: TRBJ1-2
CDR3 length: 11
CDR3 protein: CSVAVNYGYTF
CDR3 DNA: TGCAGCGTTGCCGTTAACTATGGCTACACCTTC

D gene: TRBD1
clone size: -
V gene: TRBV5-4
J gene: TRBJ1-2
CDR3 length: 14
CDR3 protein: CASSLPRQGSGYTF
CDR3 DNA: TGTGCCAGCAGCTTACCTCGACAGGGGAGCGGCTACACCTTC

D gene: TRBD1
clone size: -
V gene: TRBV5-1
J gene: TRBJ2-1
CDR3 length: 15
CDR3 protein: CASTLGQSSYNEQFF
CDR3 DNA: TGCGCCAGCACCCTGGGACAGAGCTCCTACAATGAGCAGTTCTTC

D gene: -
clone size: -
V gene: TRBV27
J gene: TRBJ1-1
CDR3 length: 11
CDR3 protein: CAIMTGSAAFF
CDR3 DNA: TGTGCCATCATGACAGGCTCCGCAGCTTTCTTT

D gene: TRBD1
clone size: -
V gene: TRBV7-2
J gene: TRBJ1-1
CDR3 length: 15
CDR3 protein: CASSRRQGVITEAFF
CDR3 DNA: TGTGCCAGCAGCCGGAGACAGGGGGTCATAACTGAAGCTTTCTTT